The sequence of this TCR beta chain was determined in a study of radiation and T cells in renal cell carcinoma. Study results and limitations: In blood, top tumor clones expanded by 2 weeks, shrinking by 4.

Here immunoSEQ multiplex PCR was the method, and the copy in TCRdb shows in-frame clones only, minus some. The sample holds around 64,000 clones, roughly 80% seen once. Worth noting for this clone: Antigen: not known.

Time point: blood 4 weeks post-SBRT, at nephrectomy. Treatment given: 15 Gy SBRT to primary tumor, nephrectomy 4 weeks later. Per the germline V gene, CDR1 is SGHRS and CDR2 is YFSETQ. Trimming took 10 bases from V and 7 from J, leaving 20 bases between them. The length of the CDR3 is 14 residues. V and J are TRBV5-1 and TRBJ2-2; D may be TRBD1 or TRBD2 (6 bases each). This TCR came from a man aged 60 to 75 with renal cell carcinoma. The sequencing here drew on blood, taken from a patient whose treatment included radiotherapy and nephrectomy. CDR3 in DNA: TGCGCCTCCGATGTGGGGGGCGCAGGCGGGGAGCTGTTTTTT. Translation: CASDVGGAGGELFF.